The rows below give T cell receptor beta chains drawn from one sample of a study of graft-versus-host responses after intestinal transplantation. Repertoires were generated with immunoSEQ multiplex PCR, while TCRdb's copy carries only in-frame clones and drops some. The data show over 15,000 clones, 25% to 40% seen once. The specimen comprised alloreactive CD4+ T cells from a mixed lymphocyte reaction culture, sampled before intestinal transplant. The source of these receptors is a human patient who received an intestinal transplant. Both conserved end residues are part of each CDR3. The order of the fields is D gene, V gene, J gene, clone size, CDR3 protein, CDR3 DNA. The D gene is left open where the match is weak. A clone size is listed for some rows: how often the clone was seen (once, few, many), or a class if it is expanded.

D: TRBD1; V: TRBV11-2; J: TRBJ1-5; size: few; CDR3: CASSLDAPGTGFSNQPQHF; DNA: TGTGCCAGCAGCTTAGACGCCCCCGGGACAGGGTTTAGCAATCAGCCCCAGCATTTT
D: .; V: TRBV9; J: TRBJ2-6; size: few; CDR3: CASRTGLSSGANVLTF; DNA: TGTGCCAGCAGGACAGGCCTCAGCTCTGGGGCCAACGTCCTGACTTTC
D: TRBD2; V: TRBV19; J: TRBJ2-7; size: once; CDR3: CASSTLAGGHEQYF; DNA: TGTGCCAGTAGCACGCTAGCGGGGGGTCATGAGCAGTACTTC
D: .; V: TRBV18; J: TRBJ2-3; size: .; CDR3: CASSPLVGLRDTQYF; DNA: TGTGCCAGCTCACCACTTGTGGGGTTGAGAGATACGCAGTATTTT
D: .; V: TRBV6-6; J: TRBJ2-6; size: .; CDR3: CASSYWAGANVLTF; DNA: TGTGCCAGCAGTTACTGGGCTGGGGCCAACGTCCTGACTTTC
D: .; V: TRBV18; J: TRBJ2-3; size: .; CDR3: CASSPETGTDTQYF; DNA: TGTGCCAGCTCACCGGAGACAGGCACAGATACGCAGTATTTT
D: TRBD2; V: TRBV12-5; J: TRBJ2-5; size: few; CDR3: CASGLVSRTSGRGETQYF; DNA: TGTGCTAGTGGTTTGGTATCCCGGACTAGCGGGAGGGGGGAGACCCAGTACTTC
D: TRBD1; V: TRBV7-6; J: TRBJ2-7; size: .; CDR3: CASSLGTGGSSSYEQYF; DNA: TGTGCCAGCAGCTTAGGGACAGGGGGCTCGAGCTCCTACGAGCAGTACTTC
D: .; V: TRBV6-6; J: TRBJ1-5; size: .; CDR3: CASSMRGGTSNQPQHF; DNA: TGTGCCAGCAGTATGAGGGGGGGAACCAGCAATCAGCCCCAGCATTTT
D: TRBD2; V: TRBV4-1; J: TRBJ2-1; size: .; CDR3: CASSQVFGLAGGLRDEQFF; DNA: TGCGCCAGCAGCCAAGTCTTCGGACTAGCGGGGGGCCTCCGGGATGAGCAGTTCTTC
D: .; V: TRBV2; J: TRBJ1-1; size: medium-sized; CDR3: CASSEYIFSTEAFF; DNA: TGTGCCAGCAGTGAATACATCTTTTCCACTGAAGCTTTCTTT
D: .; V: TRBV30; J: TRBJ1-2; size: few; CDR3: CAWSLTRTNYGYTF; DNA: TGTGCCTGGAGTTTGACAAGAACTAACTATGGCTACACCTTC
D: .; V: TRBV18; J: TRBJ1-1; size: .; CDR3: CASSPTTRDSGDFRF; DNA: TGTGCCAGCTCACCGACCACCCGGGACTCAGGAGATTTCAGGTTT
D: TRBD2; V: TRBV5-1; J: TRBJ2-5; size: few; CDR3: CASSFSGEETQYF; DNA: TGCGCCAGCAGCTTCAGCGGGGAAGAGACCCAGTACTTC
D: .; V: TRBV5-6; J: TRBJ2-2; size: .; CDR3: CASSYRDRDTGELFF; DNA: TGTGCCAGCAGCTATCGGGATCGGGACACCGGGGAGCTGTTTTTT
D: .; V: TRBV6-5; J: TRBJ1-2; size: few; CDR3: CASRTGTNYGYTF; DNA: TGTGCCAGCAGGACCGGGACAAACTATGGCTACACCTTC
D: TRBD2; V: TRBV14; J: TRBJ2-5; size: .; CDR3: CASSPRGLAGGLQETQYF; DNA: TGTGCCAGCAGCCCCAGGGGACTAGCGGGAGGACTCCAAGAGACCCAGTACTTC
D: TRBD2; V: TRBV5-5; J: TRBJ2-7; size: .; CDR3: CASSLGLASYEQYF; DNA: TGTGCCAGCAGCCTTGGACTAGCCTCCTACGAGCAGTACTTC
D: .; V: TRBV15; J: TRBJ2-5; size: .; CDR3: CATSRDIPGGPFETQYF; DNA: TGTGCCACCAGCAGAGATATCCCAGGAGGGCCTTTCGAGACCCAGTACTTC
D: .; V: TRBV18; J: TRBJ2-5; size: .; CDR3: CASSPAQTQYF; DNA: TGTGCCAGCTCACCGGCACAGACCCAGTACTTC
D: .; V: TRBV13; J: TRBJ2-7; size: .; CDR3: CASSLPDGREQYF; DNA: TGTGCCAGCAGCCTACCTGACGGGAGAGAGCAGTACTTC
D: TRBD1; V: TRBV7-3; J: TRBJ1-6; size: few; CDR3: CASGQDYNSPLHF; DNA: TGTGCCAGCGGACAGGACTATAATTCACCCCTCCACTTT
D: .; V: TRBV5-1; J: TRBJ2-7; size: .; CDR3: CASSPDLAAPYEQYF; DNA: TGCGCCAGCAGCCCCGATTTAGCGGCTCCCTACGAGCAGTACTTC
D: TRBD2; V: TRBV6-1; J: TRBJ2-7; size: .; CDR3: CASRRDYTSYEQYF; DNA: TGTGCCAGCAGACGGGACTATACTTCCTACGAGCAGTACTTC
D: .; V: TRBV2; J: TRBJ1-2; size: .; CDR3: CASSAGVGYTF; DNA: TGTGCCAGCAGTGCGGGGGTAGGCTACACCTTC